This TCR beta chain is from a study of T cells after yellow fever vaccination. The CDR3 totals 15 residues. Germline loops: CDR1 MNHEY, CDR2 SMNVEV (reference sequence). Trimming took 3 bases from V and 2 from J; bases not matched to a gene: 6. By 5'RACE template switching, TCR cDNA was produced, with a universal primer site and UMIs added in the process. MiXCR, applied by TCRdb to the 5' RACE reads, yields one record per CDR3 protein. Of 300,000 to 350,000 distinct CDR3 sequences listed, roughly 7.5% are singletons. This material consisted of PBMCs, taken roughly seven weeks after the first yellow fever vaccination. The rearrangement links TRBV27 to TRBJ2-5; 7 bases are a match to TRBD2. The receptor was isolated from a man younger than 35 who received the YFV17D yellow fever vaccine. CDR3: CASSFERGNQETQYF. CDR3 in DNA: TGTGCCAGCAGTTTTGAGCGGGGTAATCAAGAGACCCAGTACTTC.